A single sample gave rise to the 19 T cell receptor beta chains below, sequenced in a study of cytomegalovirus exposure and HLA in healthy donors. PCR employed 60 Vbeta and 13 Jbeta primers. The repertoire was sequenced with immunoSEQ multiplex PCR; TCRdb's copy has only in-frame clones and lacks some. The sample carries about 82,000 clones, 70% to 80% recorded once. The sequencing input was PBMCs. Receptors were obtained from a man aged 40-49 years in good health and CMV-seropositive.

The chain has TRBV10-2 and TRBJ2-1; TRBD1 agrees at 7 bases. The trim removed 3 bases at V and 6 bases at J, leaving 8 bases unmatched. This CDR3 comprises 15 residues. The V gene's germline CDR1 is WSHSY and CDR2 SAAADI. The CDR3 loop is CASSDGEGAANEQFF. The CDR3, as DNA: TGCGCCAGCAGTGACGGCGAGGGGGCCGCCAATGAGCAGTTCTTC.

V usage is TRBV6-5 and J usage is TRBJ2-7, with 11 bases matching TRBD1. CDR1 MNHEY and CDR2 SVGAGI come from the germline V gene. After removal of 4 bases from V and 5 bases from J, the junction contained 7 bases not matched to a gene. This CDR3 is 15 amino acids long. CDR3 amino acids: CASSSRTGGRNEQYF. The CDR3 DNA follows: TGTGCCAGCAGTTCCAGGACAGGGGGCCGGAACGAGCAGTACTTC.

The J gene is TRBJ2-5, the V gene TRBV19; no clear D gene. Deletions cut 3 bases from V and 0 bases from J, with 8 bases between. Germline loops: CDR1 LNHDA, CDR2 SQIVND (reference sequence). CDR3 size: 14 residues. DNA of the CDR3: TGTGCCAGTAGTATGGGCCAGGACCAAGAGACCCAGTACTTC. It specifies CASSMGQDQETQYF.

The chain employs TRBV7-2 and TRBJ2-1; 9 bases are a match to TRBD1. V shed 0 bases, J shed 4 bases, and the junction held 16 bases outside the gene matches. The CDR3 sequence is 20 residues long. From germline, CDR1 is SGHTA and CDR2 FQGNSA. This chain's CDR3 is CASSLARDRASGTLYNEQFF. DNA of the CDR3: TGTGCCAGCAGCTTAGCGCGGGACAGGGCCTCCGGGACCCTGTACAATGAGCAGTTCTTC.

The chain uses TRBV11-3 and TRBJ2-4; TRBD2 matches 9 bases. Per germline, CDR1 SGHNT and CDR2 YENEEA. The CDR3 extends over 16 amino acids. Trimming removed 5 bases from V and 7 bases from J; junction bases left unmatched: 12. The CDR3 sequence: CASSGPAGGSPNIQYF. The CDR3 nucleotides are TGTGCCAGCAGCGGCCCAGCGGGGGGATCTCCGAACATTCAGTACTTC.

J is TRBJ2-6 and V is TRBV7-2; 7 bases agree with TRBD2. Germline V gives CDR1 SGHTA, CDR2 FQGNSA. V lost 6 bases, J lost 12 bases, and 14 bases stayed unmatched. The length of the CDR3 is 15 residues. The CDR3 DNA reads as TGTGCCAGCAGTTCTTACTTCGCGGGAGAGACCGTCCTGACTTTC. Translating gives CASSSYFAGETVLTF.

The chain is built from TRBV9 and TRBJ2-2; tentative D call: TRBD1 (5 bases). The CDR3 is 14 residues long. Germline lookup yields CDR1 SGDLS and CDR2 YYNGEE. V lost 0 bases and J 6 bases, leaving 9 bases between the germline ends. The CDR3 reads CASSVDRWSGELFF. CDR3 bases: TGTGCCAGCAGCGTAGACAGGTGGTCCGGGGAGCTGTTTTTT.

V gene TRBV25-1 combines with J gene TRBJ1-2; TRBD1 agrees at 7 bases. This CDR3 is 13 amino acids long. The germline V gene encodes CDR1 MGHDK and CDR2 SYGVNS. V lost 6 bases to trimming and J lost 4 bases; unmatched junction nucleotides: 5. CDR3 region: CASRRDSGYGYTF. The CDR3 nucleotides read TGTGCCAGCAGGCGGGACAGCGGCTATGGCTACACCTTC.

V is TRBV7-2 and J is TRBJ2-7, with 10 bases lining up with TRBD1. Losses at the gene ends were 6 bases for V and 2 bases for J; bases not matched to a gene: 10. The CDR3 length is 16 residues. Looked up from germline, CDR1 is SGHTA and CDR2 is FQGNSA. CDR3 region: CASSLTGTGVTYEQYF. The CDR3 nucleotides are TGTGCCAGCAGTTTAACCGGGACAGGGGTTACCTACGAGCAGTACTTC.

This chain uses TRBV9 with TRBJ2-6; D is uncertain. Germline-derived CDR1 and CDR2 are SGDLS and YYNGEE. Deletions cut 4 bases from V and 2 bases from J, with 10 bases between. This CDR3 spans 15 amino acids. The DNA for the CDR3 is TGTGCCAGCAGCCATAATACGGCTGGGGCCAACGTCCTGACTTTC. Translating it yields CASSHNTAGANVLTF. Drawing the rest from reference TRBV9 and TRBJ2-6, the complete variable domain is DSGVTQTPKHLITATGQRVTLRCSPRSGDLSVYWYQQSLDQGLQFLIQYYNGEERAKGNILERFSAQQFPDLHSELNLSSLELGDSALYFCASSHNTAGANVLTFGAGSRLTVL.

V gene TRBV10-3 combines with J gene TRBJ1-2, with TRBD1 matching over 7 bases. The V gene end was trimmed by 6 bases and the J gene end by 6 bases; junction bases not matched to a gene: 16. Germline V gives CDR1 ENHRY, CDR2 SYGVKD. This CDR3 spans 16 amino acids. CDR3 coding DNA: TGTGCCATCAGCCGAGAGACAGGGCGGTCCCAAAATGGCTACACCTTC. It encodes CAISRETGRSQNGYTF.

The sample holds a few counts of this clone. The chain uses TRBV6-4 and TRBJ2-1; 9 positions match TRBD2. J gave up 6 bases and V 3 bases, and 3 bases lay outside the gene matches. Germline CDR1 and CDR2: MRHNA and SNTAGT. The CDR3 is 14 amino acids. CDR3 amino acids: CASSEIAGANEQFF. In DNA, the CDR3 is TGTGCCAGCAGTGAAATAGCGGGAGCCAATGAGCAGTTCTTC.

A few counts support this clone. The CDR3 reads CASSRDREPTYEQYF. The CDR3 coding sequence is TGTGCCAGCAGCCGAGACAGGGAACCCACCTACGAGCAGTACTTC. The chain has TRBV4-2 and TRBJ2-7; 7 bases map to TRBD1. V was pared by 4 bases and J by 2 bases, with 8 bases of the junction left unmatched. Germline lookup yields CDR1 LGHNA and CDR2 YNFKEQ. The CDR3 runs 15 residues.

The rearrangement links TRBV2 to TRBJ1-3; TRBD1 is a possible D gene (6 bases). Germline lookup yields CDR1 SNHLY and CDR2 FYNNEI. Trimming cost V 7 bases and J 4 bases, with 14 bases left between them. CDR3 length equals 14 residues. CDR3 DNA sequence: TGTGCCAGCAAAAAGGGGGAGGGAGGAAACACCATATATTTT. Its translation: CASKKGEGGNTIYF.

The chain couples TRBV7-3 to TRBJ2-5, with 11 bases lining up with TRBD2. CDR3 length equals 16 residues. The J segment lost 5 bases and the V segment lost 2 bases, leaving 7 bases of the junction unmatched. Germline V gene data show CDR1 as SGHTA and CDR2 as FQGTGA. DNA of the CDR3: TGTGCCAGCAGCTTACTAGCGGGAGGCCCAACGGAGACCCAGTACTTC. Amino acids: CASSLLAGGPTETQYF.

The J gene is TRBJ2-5, the V gene TRBV4-1, with a tentative D call TRBD1 (5 bases). V dropped 0 bases and J dropped 1 base, with 9 bases sitting between them. CDR3 size: 15 residues. Germline CDR1 MGHRA, CDR2 YSYEKL. CDR3 protein: CASSQEGRAQETQYF. DNA for the CDR3: TGCGCCAGCAGCCAAGAAGGCAGGGCCCAAGAGACCCAGTACTTC.

This chain links TRBV6-4 with TRBJ2-7; TRBD1 might be the D (6 bases). CDR1 and CDR2 (germline): MRHNA, SNTAGT. The CDR3 runs 15 residues. V gave up 6 bases and J gave up 7 bases, with 22 bases separating them. DNA for the CDR3: TGTGCCAGCAGAACTGACAGGCTCCGTGTAGGAGAGCAGTACTTC. Encoded protein: CASRTDRLRVGEQYF.

The chain has TRBV7-2 and TRBJ2-7; D possibly corresponds to TRBD1 (6 bases). The CDR3 loop spans 13 amino acids. The ends were cut back, 4 bases at V and 6 bases at J, with 13 bases in the middle. Germline-derived CDR1 and CDR2 are SGHTA and FQGNSA. The CDR3 region is CASSSGTSREQYF. The DNA of the CDR3 is TGTGCCAGCAGCTCTGGGACAAGTCGCGAGCAGTACTTC.

V gene TRBV27 combines with J gene TRBJ2-6; 9 nucleotides agree with TRBD1. Germline V gene sequence: CDR1 MNHEY, CDR2 SMNVEV (reference sequence). After removal of 2 bases from V and 2 bases from J, the junction contained 7 bases not matched to a gene. This CDR3 has 18 residues. The CDR3 coding sequence is TGTGCCAGCAGTTTAGAGGGACAGGGCCGGCCTGGGGCCAACGTCCTGACTTTC. Residues: CASSLEGQGRPGANVLTF.